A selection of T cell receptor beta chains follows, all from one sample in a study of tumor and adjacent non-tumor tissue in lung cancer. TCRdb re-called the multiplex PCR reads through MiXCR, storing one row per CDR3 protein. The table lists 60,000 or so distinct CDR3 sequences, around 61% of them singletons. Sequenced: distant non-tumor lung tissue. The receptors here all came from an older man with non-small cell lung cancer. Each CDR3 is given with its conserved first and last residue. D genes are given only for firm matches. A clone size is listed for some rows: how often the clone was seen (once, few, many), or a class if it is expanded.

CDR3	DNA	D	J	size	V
CSARDWTGGGGPSNTGELFF	TGCAGTGCTAGAGATTGGACAGGGGGCGGTGGGCCCTCTAACACCGGGGAGCTGTTTTTT	TRBD1	TRBJ2-2	.	TRBV20-1
CASSGAGQGNHEQYF	TGTGCCAGCAGTGGGGCGGGACAGGGGAACCACGAGCAGTACTTC	TRBD1	TRBJ2-7	few	TRBV28
CASSSGTLRETQYF	TGTGCCAGCAGCTCCGGGACACTCCGAGAGACCCAGTACTTC	.	TRBJ2-5	.	TRBV7-8
CASSQRGNQPKHF	TGTGCCAGTAGTCAACGGGGGAATCAGCCCAAGCATTTT	.	TRBJ1-5	.	TRBV12-3/TRBV12-4
CASSSKDRVQPQHF	TGTGCCAGCAGCTCAAAAGACAGGGTTCAGCCCCAGCATTTT	TRBD1	TRBJ1-5	many	TRBV7-8
CSAIARGNKQYF	TGCAGTGCTATAGCCAGGGGGAACAAGCAGTACTTC	TRBD1	TRBJ2-7	once	TRBV20-1
CASTPGRVSYSPLHF	TGTGCCAGCACCCCGGGGAGGGTATCCTATTCACCCCTCCACTTT	.	TRBJ1-6	many	TRBV6-5
CSVARAGGAKNIQYF	TGCAGCGTTGCGAGGGCGGGAGGAGCCAAAAACATTCAGTACTTC	TRBD2	TRBJ2-4	many	TRBV29-1
CASSLGQATGSTIYF	TGTGCCAGCAGTTTGGGACAGGCTACTGGAAGCACCATATATTTT	TRBD1	TRBJ1-3	.	TRBV12-3/TRBV12-4
CASSRLAGGNEQFF	TGTGCCAGCAGTCGACTAGCGGGGGGGAATGAGCAGTTCTTC	TRBD2	TRBJ2-1	many	TRBV12-3/TRBV12-4
CASNALLAGTYNEQFF	TGTGCCAGCAACGCACTACTAGCGGGGACGTACAATGAGCAGTTCTTC	TRBD2	TRBJ2-1	.	TRBV28
CASSKNLADSSYEQYF	TGTGCCAGCAGCAAAAATCTGGCGGACAGCTCCTACGAGCAGTACTTC	.	TRBJ2-7	many	TRBV7-8
CASCESGRGSNGYTF	TGTGCCAGCTGTGAGTCGGGGAGGGGATCCAATGGCTACACCTTC	.	TRBJ1-2	.	TRBV25-1
CIARGAANQPQHF	TGCATTGCTAGAGGGGCCGCCAATCAGCCCCAGCATTTT	.	TRBJ1-5	.	TRBV20-1
CASSLWGSTGELFF	TGTGCCAGCAGCTTATGGGGTAGCACCGGGGAGCTGTTTTTT	.	TRBJ2-2	.	TRBV11-2
CDSCPRTGVDDQFF	TGTGACAGCTGCCCCCGGACAGGGGTGGATGATCAGTTCTTC	TRBD1	TRBJ2-1	.	TRBV11-1
CSASTSGSVSTGELIF	TGCAGTGCTAGTACCTCAGGGTCGGTGAGCACCGGGGAGCTGATTTTT	.	TRBJ2-2	few	TRBV20-1
CSAKGQGNTGELFF	TGCAGTGCTAAGGGACAGGGGAACACCGGGGAGCTGTTTTTT	TRBD1	TRBJ2-2	few	TRBV20-1
CVSTNPGQKAFF	TGTGTCAGCACTAATCCGGGACAGAAAGCTTTCTTT	TRBD1	TRBJ1-1	few	TRBV5-6
CASSYDGPFRNTSLHF	TGTGCCAGCAGTTACGATGGGCCCTTTAGGAATACATCCCTCCACTTT	.	TRBJ1-6	.	TRBV6-5
CASSSSRGNPKNIQYF	TGTGCCAGCAGCTCGAGCAGGGGTAATCCCAAAAACATTCAGTACTTC	.	TRBJ2-4	.	TRBV11-3
CASSGGNTGELFF	TGTGCCAGCAGCGGGGGGAACACCGGGGAGCTGTTTTTT	.	TRBJ2-2	many	TRBV11-3
CANSLLLRTGQETQYF	TGCGCCAACAGCTTGCTGCTTCGGACAGGTCAAGAGACCCAGTACTTC	TRBD1	TRBJ2-5	.	TRBV5-1